Presented here are 26 T cell receptor beta chains from one specimen sequenced in a study of radiation and T cells in renal cell carcinoma. Time point denoted: blood 4 weeks post-SBRT, at nephrectomy. Specified treatment: 15 Gy SBRT to primary tumor, nephrectomy 4 weeks later. Assay: immunoSEQ multiplex PCR; the TCRdb copy retains only in-frame clones and omits some. This sample has roughly 45,000 clones, with 70% to 85% found just once. The material was blood, obtained from a patient whose treatment included radiotherapy and nephrectomy. The receptors originated from a woman in her seventies with renal cell carcinoma.

This chain links TRBV11-2 with TRBJ2-2, with 13 bases fitting TRBD2. Trimming cost V 0 bases and J 2 bases; bases outside gene matches: 3. This CDR3 contains 18 residues. Germline CDR1 and CDR2: SGHAT and FQNNGV. CDR3 region: CASSLDRGLAGNTGELFF. CDR3 bases: TGTGCCAGCAGCTTAGATAGGGGACTAGCGGGAAACACCGGGGAGCTGTTTTTT.

This clone was recorded once. The rearrangement uses TRBV7-2 and TRBJ2-1; 14 bases are a match to TRBD2. The CDR3 is 15 amino acids. Germline V lookup: CDR1 SGHTA, CDR2 FQGNSA. Trimming took 4 bases from V and 9 from J; bases not matched to a gene: 5. The CDR3 sequence is CASSSGLAGEGEQFF. The CDR3, as DNA: TGTGCCAGCAGCTCGGGACTAGCGGGAGAGGGTGAGCAGTTCTTC.

The chain has TRBV7-9 and TRBJ2-5; weak D call: TRBD1 (5 bases). The CDR3 has 15 residues. The germline gives CDR1 SEHNR, CDR2 FQNEAQ (reference sequence). V was trimmed by 2 bases and J by 1 base, leaving 11 bases between them. The CDR3 bases are TGTGCCAGCAGCTTAATCCTCCAGGGCCAAGAGACCCAGTACTTC. The encoded protein is CASSLILQGQETQYF.

V and J are TRBV5-6 and TRBJ1-3, with D perhaps TRBD1 (5 bases). The length of the CDR3 is 16 residues. The V end lost 4 bases, the J end lost 0 bases, and 14 bases lay between the germline ends. CDR1 and CDR2 (germline): SGHDT, YYEEEE. The CDR3 spells CASSVYSGSSGNTIYF. As DNA, the CDR3 is TGTGCCAGCAGCGTTTACTCAGGGAGCTCTGGAAACACCATATATTTT.

The V gene is TRBV5-4, the J gene TRBJ1-2; TRBD1 aligns across 7 bases. The germline gives CDR1 SGHNT, CDR2 YYREEE (reference sequence). V was pared by 4 bases and J by 4 bases, with 7 bases of the junction left unmatched. The CDR3 runs to 14 residues. The CDR3 nucleotides read TGTGCCAGCAGCCCAGTGGGACAGCCCTATGGCTACACCTTC. The encoded protein is CASSPVGQPYGYTF. Based on the CDR3 plus reference TRBV5-4 and TRBJ1-2, the full variable domain is ETGVTQSPTHLIKTRGQQVTLRCSSQSGHNTVSWYQQALGQGPQFIFQYYREEENGRGNFPPRFSGLQFPNYSSELNVNALELDDSALYLCASSPVGQPYGYTFGSGTRLTVV.

This chain links TRBV11-2 with TRBJ1-2, with D perhaps matching TRBD1 (5 bases). CDR1 and CDR2 (germline): SGHAT, FQNNGV. The CDR3 loop spans 11 amino acids. The V gene lost 2 bases and the J gene lost 11 bases, with 9 bases spanning the gap. The CDR3 nucleotides are TGTGCCAGCAGCTTATCGGGGCGATACACCTTC. It codes for CASSLSGRYTF.

The chain has TRBV2 and TRBJ2-5; TRBD1 matches at 7 bases. Germline trimming cut 7 bases from V and 4 bases from J; bases unmatched to any gene: 6. This CDR3 is 13 amino acids long. Germline CDR1 and CDR2: SNHLY and FYNNEI. CDR3 protein: CASTRQGRETQYF. CDR3 nucleotides: TGTGCCAGCACCCGACAGGGAAGAGAGACCCAGTACTTC. The full variable domain, rest sourced from reference TRBV2 and TRBJ2-5, is EPEVTQTPSHQVTQMGQEVILRCVPISNHLYFYWYRQILGQKVEFLVSFYNNEISEKSEIFDDQFSVERPDGSNFTLKIRSTKLEDSAMYFCASTRQGRETQYFGPGTRLLVL.

V and J are TRBV5-1 and TRBJ2-3; D gene unclear. Germline V gene data show CDR1 as SGHRS and CDR2 as YFSETQ. The CDR3 has 16 residues. V lost 0 bases to trimming and J lost 2 bases, with 13 bases between them. The CDR3 is CASSLGVSTNTDTQYF. The CDR3 DNA is TGCGCCAGCAGCTTGGGGGTTAGCACCAACACAGATACGCAGTATTTT.

This chain connects TRBV4-3 to TRBJ2-2; the D gene is possibly TRBD2 (5 bases). This CDR3 has 15 amino acids. The germline V and J ends were trimmed by 0 bases and 5 bases, with 10 bases remaining between them. Germline V lookup: CDR1 LGHNA, CDR2 YSLEER. The CDR3 reads CASSQEVRGTGELFF. CDR3 in DNA: TGCGCCAGCAGCCAAGAGGTTCGGGGAACCGGGGAGCTGTTTTTT.

The rearrangement links TRBV19 to TRBJ2-5; 7 positions match TRBD1. CDR1 is LNHDA, CDR2 SQIVND, per germline (reference sequence). V lost 2 bases, J lost 1 base, and 13 bases stayed unmatched. CDR3 size: 18 residues. CDR3 loop: CASSIPNLWAGGQETQYF. The CDR3 DNA is TGTGCCAGTAGTATACCCAACCTCTGGGCAGGGGGCCAAGAGACCCAGTACTTC.

This clone has just one count. The rearrangement uses TRBV19 and TRBJ2-1, with D perhaps TRBD2 (6 bases). This CDR3 comprises 14 residues. The germline V and J ends were trimmed by 4 bases and 6 bases, with 13 bases remaining between them. Germline CDR1 LNHDA, CDR2 SQIVND (reference sequence). CDR3 nucleotide sequence: TGTGCCAGTAGTACTCGCGGGGCCTCCAATGAGCAGTTCTTC. Translated: CASSTRGASNEQFF.

V gene TRBV7-8 combines with J gene TRBJ2-7; either TRBD1 or TRBD2 may fit D (5 bases each). Germline V gives CDR1 SGHVS, CDR2 FQNEAQ. The CDR3 runs to 15 residues. Trimming left V 3 bases short and J 2 bases short, with 14 bases between. The CDR3 region is CASSLRTGTPYEQYF. The CDR3 nucleotides are TGTGCCAGCAGCTTGCGGACCGGGACCCCCTACGAGCAGTACTTC.

This chain joins TRBV6-6 and TRBJ1-2; TRBD1 is a possible D gene (5 bases). Trimming took off 8 bases at V and 5 bases at J, with 9 bases between the two ends. CDR1 is MNHNY, CDR2 SVGAGI, per germline (reference sequence). This CDR3 contains 11 residues. The CDR3 sequence: CASAREYGYTF. The DNA of the CDR3 is TGTGCCAGCGCCAGGGAATATGGCTACACCTTC.

The chain combines TRBV7-9 with TRBJ2-7; tentatively, D is TRBD2 (6 bases). The CDR3 has 12 residues. The germline gives CDR1 SEHNR, CDR2 FQNEAQ (reference sequence). The V end was cut by 3 bases, the J end by 6 bases, with 9 bases between. CDR3 sequence: CASSFAGIEQYF. The CDR3 DNA sequence: TGTGCCAGCAGCTTTGCGGGGATCGAGCAGTACTTC.

The chain has TRBV4-1 and TRBJ2-1, with D possibly TRBD2 on 6 matching bases. The V and J ends lost 6 bases and 7 bases respectively, with 22 bases between them. Germline V gene sequence: CDR1 MGHRA, CDR2 YSYEKL. CDR3 length: 16 residues. The CDR3, as DNA: TGCGCCAGCAGTCGGGGGAGCGAGAGTTTAGTAAATGAGCAGTTCTTC. Its protein is CASSRGSESLVNEQFF.

The chain is built from TRBV19 and TRBJ1-2, with 9 bases identical to TRBD1. With 3 bases clipped from V and 8 bases from J, the junction kept 10 bases outside the gene matches. Germline V gene sequence: CDR1 LNHDA, CDR2 SQIVND (reference sequence). The CDR3 has 15 residues. Here the CDR3 DNA reads TGTGCCAGTAGTATGGGACAGGGACGTTTAGGAGGCTACACCTTC. It translates to CASSMGQGRLGGYTF.

This clone was counted once. The genes are TRBV19 and TRBJ2-5; D gene ambiguous. Germline CDR1 LNHDA, CDR2 SQIVND (reference sequence). The CDR3 loop spans 13 amino acids. V was cut by 3 bases and J by 1 base, with 6 bases left in between. In nucleotides, the CDR3 is TGTGCCAGTAGTATCGGAGTCCAAGAGACCCAGTACTTC. Its protein is CASSIGVQETQYF.

The V call is TRBV23-1, the J call TRBJ2-1; D tentatively fits TRBD1 or TRBD2 (5 bases each). TRBV23-1 is an ORF, and what it does is uncertain. This CDR3 has 10 amino acids. Trimming cost V 9 bases and J 5 bases, with 5 bases left between them. In DNA, the CDR3 is TGCGCCAGGGGGGACAATGAGCAGTTCTTC. It translates to CARGDNEQFF.

The V and J genes are TRBV15 and TRBJ2-7; 8 positions match TRBD2. Losses at the gene ends were 7 bases for V and 2 bases for J; bases not matched to a gene: 7. From germline, CDR1 is LNHNV and CDR2 YYDKDF (reference sequence). The CDR3 is 14 amino acids. The CDR3 region has the DNA TGTGCCACCAAGATGACTAGCGACACCTACGAGCAGTACTTC. Its protein product is CATKMTSDTYEQYF.

The chain joins TRBV5-5 to TRBJ2-6; 7 bases align to TRBD2. This CDR3 is built from 17 residues. J gave up 0 bases and V 3 bases, and 6 bases lay outside the gene matches. Germline V lookup: CDR1 SGHKS, CDR2 YYEKEE (reference sequence). The CDR3 sequence is CASSSLGGISGANVLTF. The CDR3 region has the DNA TGTGCCAGCAGCTCCCTGGGGGGGATCTCTGGGGCCAACGTCCTGACTTTC.

The sample holds a few counts of this clone. The chain couples TRBV29-1 to TRBJ1-4, with no clear D. The V gene lost 4 bases and the J gene lost 8 bases, with 20 bases spanning the gap. CDR1 SQVTM and CDR2 ANQGSEA come from the germline V gene. This CDR3 has 15 amino acids. The CDR3 DNA is TGCAGCGTTGGCCCCATTGGGTCAGCGGGCGAAAAACTGTTTTTT. Amino acids: CSVGPIGSAGEKLFF.

The gene calls are TRBV15 and TRBJ2-7; no firm D call. CDR1 and CDR2 from the germline V gene are LNHNV and YYDKDF (reference sequence). CDR3 length: 14 amino acids. V was shortened by 0 bases and J by 4 bases, with 10 bases between the two germline ends. The chain's CDR3 is CATSRETRSYEQYF. CDR3 nucleotides: TGTGCCACCAGCAGAGAGACGAGGAGTTACGAGCAGTACTTC. The full variable domain, with the rest looked up from reference TRBV15 and TRBJ2-7, is DAMVIQNPRYQVTQFGKPVTLSCSQTLNHNVMYWYQQKSSQAPKLLFHYYDKDFNNEADTPDNFQSRRPNTSFCFLDIRSPGLGDTAMYLCATSRETRSYEQYFGPGTRLTVT.

This clone was seen a handful of times. The rearrangement uses TRBV29-1 and TRBJ2-5, with 9 bases fitting TRBD1. The CDR3 runs 14 residues. V shed 4 bases and J 2 bases; nucleotides not matched to a gene: 5. Germline CDR1 is SQVTM and CDR2 is ANQGSEA. In DNA form, the CDR3 reads TGCAGCGTTGGTGGGACAGGGACGCAAGAGACCCAGTACTTC. Amino acids: CSVGGTGTQETQYF.

This rearrangement joins TRBV30 to TRBJ2-3; D uncertain. The length of the CDR3 is 14 residues. The germline V gene encodes CDR1 GTSNPN and CDR2 SVGIG (reference sequence). The V end lost 4 bases, the J end lost 2 bases, and 13 bases lay between the germline ends. The CDR3 sequence is CAWTPGVNTDTQYF. The CDR3 region has the DNA TGTGCCTGGACTCCGGGCGTCAACACAGATACGCAGTATTTT.

J is TRBJ1-3 and V is TRBV27; D is ambiguous. Trimming shortened V by 4 bases and J by 0 bases, and 7 bases separated the two germline ends. This CDR3 is 14 amino acids long. Germline CDR1 reads MNHEY; CDR2 reads SMNVEV (reference sequence). The CDR3 protein is CASSSVNSGNTIYF. The CDR3 nucleotides are TGTGCCAGCAGTTCAGTAAACTCTGGAAACACCATATATTTT.

This chain links TRBV19 with TRBJ1-2; D uncertain. Between the trimmed V and J ends, which lost 5 bases and 2 bases, there was a span of 9 bases. The germline CDR1 and CDR2 sequences are LNHDA and SQIVND (reference sequence). The CDR3 contains 13 residues. This chain's CDR3 is CASSSRRNYGYTF. Written as DNA, the CDR3 is TGTGCCAGTAGTTCACGACGGAACTATGGCTACACCTTC.